This T cell receptor beta chain was sequenced for a study of graft-versus-host responses after intestinal transplantation. Overall study: Once they had received anti-thymocyte globulin induction, all recipients took tacrolimus and steroids for around 3 years.

There are 13 residues in the CDR3. Per germline, CDR1 SSHAT and CDR2 FNYEAQ (reference sequence). The germline V and J ends were trimmed by 5 bases and 2 bases, with 6 bases remaining between them. Clones were read by immunoSEQ multiplex PCR, and TCRdb kept only the in-frame ones, dropping some. The data contain some 120,000 clones, 90% of them singletons. Turning to this clone: Its matching antigen is unknown.

Findings and caveats of the study: Peak circulating GvH clone levels were associated with early post-transplant HvG declines.

This specimen was unstimulated CD4+ T cells sorted from spleen or lymph node cells, taken before intestinal transplant. The source of this sequence is a human donor who received an intestinal transplant. This chain connects TRBV7-7 to TRBJ2-2; D is undetermined. The CDR3 sequence is CASSPFNTGELFF. The CDR3, as DNA: TGTGCCAGCAGCCCTTTCAACACCGGGGAGCTGTTTTTT.